This T cell receptor beta chain was identified in a study of a mutant IDH1 vaccine in newly diagnosed glioma. The wider study: Treated patients had a mean age of approximately 40 years and a 62.5% male, approximately 38% female split. At week 47 came visit V13, while visit V12 had come at week 35.

Study-level points and caveats: Pseudoprogression appears to have had no connection to changes in top peripheral T cell clonotypes.

The CDR3 has 15 residues. The V gene end was trimmed by 5 bases and the J gene end by 8 bases; junction bases not matched to a gene: 11. CDR1 is SGHVS, CDR2 FQNEAQ, per germline. Sequencing was performed with immunoSEQ multiplex PCR; in TCRdb, only in-frame clones are kept and a portion is missing. The table records almost 95,000 clones, roughly nine tenths of them present only once. The count of this clone is one. The antigen is unknown. Time point indicated: week 47, end of study. In every dose of vaccine, 300 ug of mutant IDH1 20-mer peptide was given alongside topical imiquimod. This material consisted of PBMCs, taken from a glioma patient whose treatment included an IDH1 peptide vaccine. V usage is TRBV7-8 and J usage is TRBJ1-3, with 8 positions matching TRBD1. This TCR derives from a woman aged 45-59 years with glioma. In nucleotides, the CDR3 is TGTGCCAGCAGCCGAAAAAGGACAGGGTTAGACACCATATATTTT. It codes for CASSRKRTGLDTIYF. Filled out from reference TRBV7-8 and TRBJ1-3, the complete variable domain reads GAGVSQSPRYKVAKRGQDVALRCDPISGHVSLFWYQQALGQGPEFLTYFQNEAQLDKSGLPSDRFFAERPEGSVSTLKIQRTQQEDSAVYLCASSRKRTGLDTIYFGEGSWLTVV.